This paragraph reports one T cell receptor (beta chain). The data derive from a study of T cell changes during pregnancy in multiple sclerosis. Generated by immunoSEQ multiplex PCR, the TCRdb table keeps only in-frame clones and is missing some. The sample has around 54,000 clones; around 90% are singletons. CDR1 is WNHNN, CDR2 SYGVQD, per germline (reference sequence). The CDR3 contains 13 residues. V lost 7 bases, J lost 4 bases, and 5 bases stayed unmatched. This TCR was sampled from a female donor in good health, enrolled as a control in a pregnancy study. This sample comprised CD4+ T cells from peripheral blood mononuclear cells, obtained after pregnancy. The V and J genes are TRBV10-1 and TRBJ1-2; 8 nucleotides agree with TRBD1. CDR3 loop: CASTSDRAYGYTF. The CDR3 bases are TGCGCCAGCACCTCGGACAGGGCCTATGGCTACACCTTC.